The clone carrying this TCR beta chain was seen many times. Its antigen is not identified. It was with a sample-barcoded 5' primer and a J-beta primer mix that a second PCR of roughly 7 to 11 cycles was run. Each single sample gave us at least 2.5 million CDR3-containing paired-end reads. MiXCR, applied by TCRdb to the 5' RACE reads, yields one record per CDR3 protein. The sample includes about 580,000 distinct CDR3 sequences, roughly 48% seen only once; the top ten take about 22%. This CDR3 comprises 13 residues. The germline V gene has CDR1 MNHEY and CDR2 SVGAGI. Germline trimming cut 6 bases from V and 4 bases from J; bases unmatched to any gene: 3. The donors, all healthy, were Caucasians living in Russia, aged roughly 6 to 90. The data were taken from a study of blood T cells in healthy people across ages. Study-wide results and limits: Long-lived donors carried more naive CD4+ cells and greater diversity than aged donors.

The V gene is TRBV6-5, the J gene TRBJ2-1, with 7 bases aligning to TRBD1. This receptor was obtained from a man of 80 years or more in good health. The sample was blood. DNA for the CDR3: TGTGCCAGCAGATTGGGACAGTACAATGAGCAGTTCTTC. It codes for CASRLGQYNEQFF.